Listed below are T cell receptor beta chains from one sample, sequenced in a study of T cells in Graves' hyperthyroidism and ophthalmopathy. Each CDR3 protein is one row after TCRdb ran MiXCR on the multiplex PCR reads. The sample lists about 680,000 distinct CDR3 sequences; roughly 32% were seen once. The sequenced material came from blood. Receptor source: a woman in her 40s with Graves' hyperthyroidism. Both conserved end residues are part of each CDR3. A D gene is named only where the DNA matches it firmly. Expanded clones get a size class; other rows say once, few or many, or leave the size out.

clone_size,d_call,j_call,v_call,cdr3_nt,cdr3_aa
many,.,TRBJ1-1,TRBV29-1,TGCAGCGTTGAACCGGGAGGGGACACTGAAGCTTTCTTT,CSVEPGGDTEAFF
few,.,TRBJ2-7,TRBV7-2,TGTGCCAGCAGCCAAAGTTCCGTGGGGGAAGTCTACGAGCAGTACTTC,CASSQSSVGEVYEQYF
many,.,TRBJ2-5,TRBV7-2,TGTGCCAGCAGCTTCACAGGGGAGGGGGTCGAGACCCAGTACTTC,CASSFTGEGVETQYF
many,.,TRBJ1-1,TRBV11-2,TGTGCCAGCAGCTTAGCCCGGACATCCAACACTGAAGCTTTCTTT,CASSLARTSNTEAFF
many,.,TRBJ2-7,TRBV7-2,TGTGCCAGCAGCTCCCGACAGAGCGAGCAGTACTTC,CASSSRQSEQYF
many,.,TRBJ1-6,TRBV19,TGTGCCAGTAAAAGTAACTCCTCACCCCTCCACTTT,CASKSNSSPLHF
many,TRBD2,TRBJ2-2,TRBV2,TGTGCCAGCAGACTAGCGCCAGTCAACACCGGGGAGCTGTTTTTT,CASRLAPVNTGELFF
many,.,TRBJ1-5,TRBV20-1,TGCAGTGCGTGGACGGGCAATCAGCCCCAGCATTTT,CSAWTGNQPQHF
.,TRBD1,TRBJ1-5,TRBV19,TGTGCCAGCAGCCCTTCTATTTCCGGGACAGGGGTCAATCAGCCCCAGCATTTT,CASSPSISGTGVNQPQHF
many,TRBD2,TRBJ2-2,TRBV29-1,TGCAGCGTTCGGCTAGCGGGGACCGGGGAGCTGTTTTTT,CSVRLAGTGELFF
few,TRBD1,TRBJ2-7,TRBV4-1,TGCGCCAGCAGCCAAGGGGTAACAGGGACAGGGGATTTCACTTCCTACGAGCAGTACTTC,CASSQGVTGTGDFTSYEQYF
many,.,TRBJ1-2,TRBV2,TGTGCCAGCAGTGCGTGGGACTATGGCTACACCTTC,CASSAWDYGYTF
.,TRBD1,TRBJ1-5,TRBV2,TGTGCCAGCAGTGATATGACAGGGGATAATGAGCCCCAGCATTTT,CASSDMTGDNEPQHF
.,.,TRBJ2-3,TRBV7-2,TGTGCCAGCAGGTTGTACACAGATACGCAGTATTTT,CASRLYTDTQYF
.,.,TRBJ1-3,TRBV7-2,TGTGCCAGCAGCTATGGCTGGGGAAACACCATATATTTT,CASSYGWGNTIYF
.,.,TRBJ1-2,TRBV5-6,TGTGCCAGCAGCTTGGAGGTTACAGCCGTGAAGAACACCTTC,CASSLEVTAVKNTF
.,.,TRBJ1-5,TRBV20-1,TGCAGTGCTAGAGAATTTAAGGGGCTCAATCAGCCCCAGCATTTT,CSAREFKGLNQPQHF
many,.,TRBJ1-6,TRBV2,TGTGCCAGCAGGTCCGGGACGGCCTCTAATTCACCCCTCCACTTT,CASRSGTASNSPLHF
few,.,TRBJ1-2,TRBV9,TGTGCCAGCAGCGTAGAGGGGACGGGGGGTAGGGATGGCTACACCTTC,CASSVEGTGGRDGYTF
.,.,TRBJ2-7,TRBV13,TGTGCCAGCAGCTTAGCCGTGTTGAACGAGCAGTACTTC,CASSLAVLNEQYF
.,TRBD2,TRBJ2-7,TRBV9,TGTGCCAGCAGCGTAGCAGCGACTAGCGGGAGGGGATACAATGAGCAGTACTTC,CASSVAATSGRGYNEQYF
.,.,TRBJ1-1,TRBV7-2,TGTGCCAGCAGCTTAGATAAATCTCGGTTAGGAGCTTTCTTT,CASSLDKSRLGAFF
many,TRBD1,TRBJ1-1,TRBV7-2,TGTGCCAGCAGCTTAGTTGACAGGGTAACTTTCTTT,CASSLVDRVTFF
.,.,TRBJ1-1,TRBV7-3,TGTGCCAGCAGCCTACCAGGACGAGGGCCCGCTGAAGCTTTCTTT,CASSLPGRGPAEAFF
.,TRBD1,TRBJ1-2,TRBV2,TGTGCCAGCAGGGGAGGGACAGGGGGTGGCTACACCTTC,CASRGGTGGGYTF
many,.,TRBJ2-7,TRBV29-1,TGCAGCGTTGAATTGGTCAGGGACTCCTACGAGCAGTACTTC,CSVELVRDSYEQYF
.,.,TRBJ1-1,TRBV19,TGTGCCAGTACCCCAAGCGGGGGAAATACTGAAGCTTTCTTT,CASTPSGGNTEAFF
few,.,TRBJ1-3,TRBV7-2,TGTGCCAGCCGCCCGACAGGCTCTGGAAACACCATATATTTT,CASRPTGSGNTIYF
.,.,TRBJ2-5,TRBV9,TGTGCCAGCAGCGTAGGAGGGGAAGGAGGGACCCAGTACTTC,CASSVGGEGGTQYF
many,.,TRBJ1-5,TRBV27,TGTGCCAGCAGTCCTTTGGACCTAACCCAGCATTTT,CASSPLDLTQHF
many,TRBD1,TRBJ2-5,TRBV19,TGTGCCAGTAGTTGGGGGACAGGGTACCAAGAGACCCAGTACTTC,CASSWGTGYQETQYF
.,.,TRBJ1-2,TRBV29-1,TGCAGCGTTGACGACAGCCTTCATGGCTACACCTTC,CSVDDSLHGYTF
few,.,TRBJ1-1,TRBV4-3,TGCGCCAGCAGCCAAGATGGGTATCGTACTGCCTTCTTT,CASSQDGYRTAFF
many,.,TRBJ1-2,TRBV10-3,TGTGCCATCAGTGAGGCAGGACCTGACTATGGCTACACCTTC,CAISEAGPDYGYTF
.,.,TRBJ2-5,TRBV29-1,TGCAGCGTTGGAGGGGACTCGGGCGAGACCCAGTACTTC,CSVGGDSGETQYF
.,.,TRBJ1-4,TRBV11-3,TGTGCCAGCAGCCAATCTCGGCAGACGGGTGAAAAACTGTTTTTT,CASSQSRQTGEKLFF
.,TRBD2,TRBJ2-1,TRBV20-1,TGCAGTGCTAATAGTTTGACTAGCCGGGCCAATGAGCAGTTCTTC,CSANSLTSRANEQFF
.,.,TRBJ2-7,TRBV25-1,TGTGCCAGCAGTGACTGGAGGCTGGAAGAGCAGTACTTC,CASSDWRLEEQYF
.,.,TRBJ2-6,TRBV5-8,TGTGCCAGCAGCTTGGTAATCCAGGGCGCTGGGGCCAACGTCCTGACTTTC,CASSLVIQGAGANVLTF
few,.,TRBJ1-5,TRBV27,TGTGCCAGCACTCTCACCTTGGGACCCGTTCATCAGCCCCAGCATTTT,CASTLTLGPVHQPQHF
many,TRBD1,TRBJ2-7,TRBV29-1,TGCAGCGCAAGGACAGGGGACTACGAGCAGTACTTC,CSARTGDYEQYF
.,.,TRBJ2-4,TRBV7-9,TGTGCCAGCAGCAAACTTCAGGGGGGAGGATACATTCAGTACTTC,CASSKLQGGGYIQYF
.,TRBD1,TRBJ1-2,TRBV6-5,TGTGCCAGCAGTTACCCCCGACAGGGGACCGACAACTATGGCTACACCTTC,CASSYPRQGTDNYGYTF
.,.,TRBJ1-1,TRBV7-2,TGTGCCAGCAGCCATGTGGTCACTGAAGCTTTCTTT,CASSHVVTEAFF